This TCR beta chain was sequenced during a study of blood T cell repertoires in COVID-19. Looking at the study overall: Acute and convalescent COVID-19 samples came from the United States, Italy and Spain. The analysed material was cDNA or gDNA that came from T cells, B-cell-depleted T cells, or PBMCs.

CDR1 MNHNS and CDR2 SASEGT come from the germline V gene. The CDR3 length is 13 residues. V was trimmed by 3 bases and J by 2 bases, leaving 8 bases between them. Authors' data handling: Amplified reference gene primers provided the basis for estimating nucleated cell counts. Clones were sequenced by immunoSEQ multiplex PCR, and TCRdb holds only the in-frame ones, with some missing. The DNA was the basis for D and trimming; V, J and clone size are from that table. The sample contains around 250,000 clones, about 80% of which appear only once. The receptor was isolated from a man aged 45 to 65 with active or convalescent COVID-19. The sequenced material came from peripheral blood. The V gene is TRBV6-1, the J gene TRBJ2-7; D is possibly TRBD1 (6 bases). The CDR3 loop reads CASSDQGTYEQYF. The CDR3 DNA sequence: TGTGCCAGCAGTGATCAGGGGACCTACGAGCAGTACTTC.